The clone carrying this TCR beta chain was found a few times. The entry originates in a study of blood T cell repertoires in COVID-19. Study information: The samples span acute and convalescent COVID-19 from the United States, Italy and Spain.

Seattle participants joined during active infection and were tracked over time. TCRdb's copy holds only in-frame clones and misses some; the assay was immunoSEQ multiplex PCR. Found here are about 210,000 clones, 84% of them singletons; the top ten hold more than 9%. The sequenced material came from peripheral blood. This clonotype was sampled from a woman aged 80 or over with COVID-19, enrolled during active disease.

CDR3 nucleotide sequence: TGTGCCAGCAGCCAAGGAGGGAATTCACCCCTCCACTTT. Its translation: CASSQGGNSPLHF. This chain connects TRBV3-1 (or the pseudogene TRBV3-2) to TRBJ1-6, with no clear D. This CDR3 is built from 13 residues. The ends were cut back, 1 base at V and 7 bases at J, with 5 bases in the middle. Germline CDR1 reads LGHDT; CDR2 reads YNNKEL (reference sequence).